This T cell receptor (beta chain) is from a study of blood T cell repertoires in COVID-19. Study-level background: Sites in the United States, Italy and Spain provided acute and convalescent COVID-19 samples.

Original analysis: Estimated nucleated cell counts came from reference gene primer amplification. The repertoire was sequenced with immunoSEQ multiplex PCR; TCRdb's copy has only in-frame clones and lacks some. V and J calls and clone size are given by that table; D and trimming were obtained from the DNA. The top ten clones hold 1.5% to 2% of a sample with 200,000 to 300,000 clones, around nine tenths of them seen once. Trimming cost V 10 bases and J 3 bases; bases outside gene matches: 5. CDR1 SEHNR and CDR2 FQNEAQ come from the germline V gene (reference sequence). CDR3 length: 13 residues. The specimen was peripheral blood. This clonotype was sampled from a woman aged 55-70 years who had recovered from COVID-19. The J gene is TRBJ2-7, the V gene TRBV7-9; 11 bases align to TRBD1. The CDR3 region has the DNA TGTGCCACCGGGACAGGGGGTATCTACGAGCAGTACTTC. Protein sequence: CATGTGGIYEQYF.